Below, 3 T cell receptor beta chains from the same sample are listed, as sequenced in a study of OX40 agonist ivuxolimab in advanced cancers. Only in-frame clones appear in the TCRdb table, and some are missing; sequencing was by immunoSEQ multiplex PCR. The profile covers about 27,000 clones, with roughly 80% appearing a single time and 21% taken by the ten largest. Sequencing was performed on CD4+ or CD8+ T cells sorted from blood, taken in a trial of the OX40 agonist ivuxolimab. These receptors were collected from an adult with an advanced solid tumor such as melanoma, head and neck, liver or kidney cancer.

This chain uses TRBV4-3 with TRBJ1-6; no firm D call. The V gene's germline CDR1 is LGHNA and CDR2 YSLEER. The V gene lost 0 bases and the J gene lost 4 bases, with 7 bases spanning the gap. The CDR3 loop spans 15 amino acids. CDR3 loop: CASSQDTDYNSPLHF. Written as DNA, the CDR3 is TGCGCCAGCAGCCAAGATACCGATTATAATTCACCCCTCCACTTT.

This rearrangement joins TRBV7-6 to TRBJ2-1; TRBD2 matches at 9 bases. This CDR3 has 16 amino acids. V was pared by 5 bases and J by 0 bases, with 5 bases of the junction left unmatched. CDR1 is SGHVS, CDR2 FNYEAQ, per germline. CDR3 nucleotide sequence: TGTGCCAGCAGCCCAAGCGGGGGGCCCTCCTACAATGAGCAGTTCTTC. This translates into CASSPSGGPSYNEQFF.

The chain couples TRBV29-1 to TRBJ2-7; D unclear. Trimming pared 7 bases from V and 4 bases from J, leaving 11 bases between. Germline CDR1 is SQVTM and CDR2 is ANQGSEA. The CDR3 extends over 11 amino acids. The CDR3 spells CSAERDYEQYF. DNA for the CDR3: TGCAGCGCCGAAAGGGATTACGAGCAGTACTTC.